This T cell receptor beta chain derives from a study of blood T cell repertoires in COVID-19. As for the study in general: The United States, Italy and Spain supplied acute and convalescent COVID-19 samples. Nucleic acid was either cDNA or gDNA, and it came from T cells, B-cell-depleted T cells, or PBMCs.

The length of the CDR3 is 13 residues. Trimming at V came to 5 bases and at J to 5 bases, leaving 4 bases not matched to a gene. Germline CDR1 reads SGHNT; CDR2 reads YENEEA. Methods used by the authors: Reference gene primers were amplified, and this amplification served to estimate nucleated cell counts. Clones were sequenced by immunoSEQ multiplex PCR, and TCRdb holds only the in-frame ones, with some missing. That table furnishes V, J and clone size, whereas the DNA furnished D and trimming. The sample holds 250,000 or so clones, around 86% seen once. This clonotype originated in a woman aged 40-49 years who had recovered from COVID-19. Sequenced sample: peripheral blood. The gene calls are TRBV11-3 and TRBJ2-5; 8 nucleotides agree with TRBD1. The CDR3 region is CASSIRQGETQYF. The CDR3 bases are TGTGCCAGCAGCATCAGACAGGGGGAGACCCAGTACTTC.